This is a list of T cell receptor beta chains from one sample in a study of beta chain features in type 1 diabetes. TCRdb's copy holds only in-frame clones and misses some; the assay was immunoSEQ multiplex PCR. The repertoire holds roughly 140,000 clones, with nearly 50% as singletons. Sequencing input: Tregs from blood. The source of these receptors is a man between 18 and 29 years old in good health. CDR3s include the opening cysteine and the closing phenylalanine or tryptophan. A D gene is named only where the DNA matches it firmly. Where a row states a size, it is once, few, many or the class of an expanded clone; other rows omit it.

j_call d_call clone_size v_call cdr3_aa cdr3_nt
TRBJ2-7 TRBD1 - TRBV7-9 CASSPGQGALVAYEQYF TGTGCCAGCAGCCCAGGACAGGGTGCATTGGTGGCCTACGAGCAGTACTTC
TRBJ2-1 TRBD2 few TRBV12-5 CASGFGGPGGEQFF TGTGCTAGTGGTTTTGGCGGGCCCGGGGGGGAGCAGTTCTTC
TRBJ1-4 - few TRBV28 CATKAHGNEKLFF TGTGCCACCAAGGCACACGGGAATGAAAAACTGTTTTTT
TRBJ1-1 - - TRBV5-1 CASSLGGQLTEAFF TGCGCCAGCAGCTTGGGTGGGCAGCTCACTGAAGCTTTCTTT
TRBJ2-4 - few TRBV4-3 CASSRNDGIAKNIQYF TGCGCCAGCAGCCGAAACGACGGGATAGCCAAAAACATTCAGTACTTC
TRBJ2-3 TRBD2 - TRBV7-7 CASSPRTSPDTQYF TGTGCCAGCAGCCCCAGGACTAGTCCTGATACGCAGTATTTT
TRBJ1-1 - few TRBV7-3 CASSRGMNTEAFF TGTGCCAGCAGCAGGGGAATGAACACTGAAGCTTTCTTT
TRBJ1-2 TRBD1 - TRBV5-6 CASSYRQGAWGYTF TGTGCCAGCAGCTACCGACAGGGGGCATGGGGCTACACCTTC
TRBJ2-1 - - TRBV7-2 CASSLVGGNEQFF TGTGCCAGCAGCTTAGTAGGGGGAAATGAGCAGTTCTTC
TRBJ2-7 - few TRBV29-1 CSVEDPGKYEQYF TGCAGCGTTGAAGATCCGGGGAAGTACGAGCAGTACTTC
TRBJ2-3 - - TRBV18 CASSRTEAGTDTQYF TGTGCCAGCTCACGGACTGAGGCGGGGACAGATACGCAGTATTTT
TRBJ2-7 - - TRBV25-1 CASSDQTGSGPEQYF TGTGCCAGCAGTGATCAGACCGGGAGCGGGCCCGAGCAGTACTTC
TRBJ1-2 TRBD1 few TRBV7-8 CASSLETGRHGYTF TGTGCCAGCAGCCTCGAGACAGGGCGACATGGCTACACCTTC
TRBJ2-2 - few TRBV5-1 CATRVAGELFF TGCGCCACCCGAGTCGCCGGGGAGCTGTTTTTT
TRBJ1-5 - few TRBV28 CASSSGVNQPQHF TGTGCCAGCAGTTCAGGGGTCAATCAGCCCCAGCATTTT
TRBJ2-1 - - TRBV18 CASSRMEGSPYNEQFF TGTGCCAGCTCACGAATGGAGGGAAGCCCCTACAATGAGCAGTTCTTC
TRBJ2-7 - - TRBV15 CATSRAGLQAYEQYF TGTGCCACCAGCAGAGCCGGGTTACAGGCCTACGAGCAGTACTTC
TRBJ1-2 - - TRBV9 CASTLQGANYGYTF TGTGCCAGCACTCTGCAGGGCGCTAACTATGGCTACACCTTC
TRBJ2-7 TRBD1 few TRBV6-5 CASSLQGAGEQYF TGTGCCAGCAGCCTACAGGGGGCGGGCGAGCAGTACTTC
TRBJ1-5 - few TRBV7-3 CASSPEGLSNQPQHF TGTGCCAGCAGCCCGGAGGGACTGAGCAATCAGCCCCAGCATTTT
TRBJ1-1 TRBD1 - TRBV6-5 CASSRQGVMNTEAFF TGTGCCAGCAGCCGACAGGGGGTGATGAACACTGAAGCTTTCTTT
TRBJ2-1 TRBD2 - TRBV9 CASSSGTSEGEQFF TGTGCCAGCAGCTCCGGGACTAGCGAAGGTGAGCAGTTCTTC
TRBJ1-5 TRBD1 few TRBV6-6 CASSRYRGGSNQPQHF TGTGCCAGCAGTCGCTACAGGGGCGGGAGCAATCAGCCCCAGCATTTT
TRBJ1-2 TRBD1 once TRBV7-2 CASSPGTDYGYTF TGTGCCAGCAGCCCCGGGACAGACTATGGCTACACCTTC
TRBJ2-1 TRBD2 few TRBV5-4 CASSYGTSGNYNEQFF TGTGCCAGCAGCTACGGGACTAGCGGGAATTACAATGAGCAGTTCTTC
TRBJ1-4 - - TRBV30 CAWSLVGGLEKLFF TGTGCCTGGAGTTTGGTAGGGGGATTGGAAAAACTGTTTTTT
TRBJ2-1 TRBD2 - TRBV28 CASGIAGGSYNEQFF TGTGCCAGCGGAATAGCGGGAGGCTCCTACAATGAGCAGTTCTTC
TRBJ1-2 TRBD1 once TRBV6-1 CASSPRTGGRYGYTF TGTGCCAGCAGTCCGCGGACAGGTGGTAGATATGGCTACACCTTC
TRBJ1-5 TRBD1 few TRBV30 CAWSVGQGQPQHF TGTGCCTGGAGTGTAGGACAGGGTCAGCCCCAGCATTTT
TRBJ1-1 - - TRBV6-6 CASSPRQKMNTEAFF TGTGCCAGCAGTCCCCGACAGAAAATGAACACTGAAGCTTTCTTT